The rows below give T cell receptor beta chains drawn from one sample of a study of T-cell reconstitution after alpha-beta-depleted transplantation in children. Each CDR3 protein gets one entry after TCRdb re-called the PCR reads with MiXCR. Of 600,000 or so distinct CDR3 sequences listed, about 21% were seen once; the top ten hold around 14%. Specimen: PBMCs, mostly from graft donor cells, collected 360 days after TCRalphabeta/CD19-depleted stem cell transplant. The receptors were sampled from a boy under three years old who had a stem cell transplant for acute myeloid leukemia, so the T cells may come from the graft donor. CDR3s include the opening cysteine and the closing phenylalanine or tryptophan. The D gene is left open where the match is weak. A row's size may be missing; if present it is once, few, many or a size class.

j_gene	v_gene	abundance	d_gene	CDR3aa	CDR3nt
TRBJ1-2	TRBV25-1	many	TRBD1	CAAEGQGYTF	TGTGCCGCCGAGGGACAGGGTTACACCTTC
TRBJ1-2	TRBV9	.	.	CASSDIHTSPNYGYTF	TGTGCCAGCAGCGATATACATACATCTCCTAACTATGGCTACACCTTC
TRBJ2-1	TRBV3-1	few	TRBD2	CASSPTRGGGEQFF	TGTGCCAGCAGCCCCACCCGGGGGGGAGGCGAGCAGTTCTTC
TRBJ2-7	TRBV24-1	few	.	CATSDFRGQYF	TGTGCCACCAGTGATTTTAGGGGGCAGTACTTC
TRBJ2-1	TRBV12-3/TRBV12-4	few	.	CASSLTRGPGSSYNEQFF	TGTGCCAGCAGTTTGACCCGAGGCCCGGGGAGCTCCTACAATGAGCAGTTCTTC
TRBJ2-4	TRBV5-6	once	.	CASSLRTAKNIQYF	TGTGCCAGCAGCTTACGGACAGCCAAAAACATTCAGTACTTC
TRBJ2-7	TRBV14	.	TRBD1	CASSQRRGQVIYEQYF	TGTGCCAGCAGCCAACGGCGGGGACAGGTCATTTACGAGCAGTACTTC
TRBJ1-2	TRBV29-1	few	.	CSVENGYGYTF	TGCAGCGTTGAAAATGGCTATGGCTACACCTTC
TRBJ2-3	TRBV20-1	once	.	CSARGGLLYYTDTQYF	TGCAGTGCTAGGGGGGGCCTGCTCTACTACACAGATACGCAGTATTTT
TRBJ2-2	TRBV20-1	many	.	CSARDRYTGELFF	TGCAGTGCTAGGGACAGATACACCGGGGAGCTGTTTTTT
TRBJ2-7	TRBV20-1	.	TRBD2	CRGRGAGYEQYF	TGCAGGGGGCGGGGGGCCGGGTACGAGCAGTACTTC
TRBJ2-3	TRBV28	.	.	CASSFRGLGADTQYF	TGTGCCAGCAGTTTCAGAGGGCTAGGGGCAGATACGCAGTATTTT
TRBJ2-2	TRBV5-6	many	.	CASSLGEEELFF	TGTGCCAGCAGCTTGGGGGAGGAGGAGCTGTTTTTT
TRBJ2-3	TRBV4-3	few	TRBD2	CASSRLTASGGSTDTQYF	TGCGCCAGCAGCCGCTTAACGGCTAGCGGGGGGAGCACAGATACGCAGTATTTT
TRBJ2-7	TRBV10-3	few	.	CAISELEWVYEQYF	TGTGCCATCAGTGAGCTTGAGTGGGTCTACGAGCAGTACTTC
TRBJ2-5	TRBV6-1	few	TRBD2	CASSIWGGSKETQYF	TGTGCCAGCAGCATTTGGGGGGGATCTAAAGAGACCCAGTACTTC
TRBJ2-7	TRBV10-3	many	.	CAISESDIRAYF	TGTGCCATCAGTGAGTCAGACATAAGGGCGTACTTC
TRBJ2-3	TRBV20-1	many	TRBD2	CSARGSGGGTTDTQYF	TGCAGTGCTAGAGGGTCGGGCGGGGGGACCACAGATACGCAGTATTTT
TRBJ1-5	TRBV12-3/TRBV12-4	.	.	CASSRTTESAQHF	TGTGCCAGCAGTCGTACGACAGAGTCGGCCCAGCATTTT